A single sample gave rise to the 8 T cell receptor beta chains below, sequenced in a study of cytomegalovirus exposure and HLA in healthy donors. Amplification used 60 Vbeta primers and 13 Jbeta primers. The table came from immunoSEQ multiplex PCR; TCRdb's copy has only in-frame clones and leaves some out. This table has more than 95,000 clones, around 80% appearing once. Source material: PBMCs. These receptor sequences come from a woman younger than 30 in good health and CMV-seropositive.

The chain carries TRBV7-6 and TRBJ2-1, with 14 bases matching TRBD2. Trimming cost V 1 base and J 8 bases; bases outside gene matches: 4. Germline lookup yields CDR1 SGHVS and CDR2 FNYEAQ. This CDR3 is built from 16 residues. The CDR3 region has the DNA TGTGCCAGCAGCTTAGGGACTAGCGGGAGGTTTTATGAGCAGTTCTTC. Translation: CASSLGTSGRFYEQFF. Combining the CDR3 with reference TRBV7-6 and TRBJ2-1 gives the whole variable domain GAGVSQSPRYKVTKRGQDVALRCDPISGHVSLYWYRQALGQGPEFLTYFNYEAQQDKSGLPNDRFSAERPEGSISTLTIQRTEQRDSAMYRCASSLGTSGRFYEQFFGPGTRLTVL.

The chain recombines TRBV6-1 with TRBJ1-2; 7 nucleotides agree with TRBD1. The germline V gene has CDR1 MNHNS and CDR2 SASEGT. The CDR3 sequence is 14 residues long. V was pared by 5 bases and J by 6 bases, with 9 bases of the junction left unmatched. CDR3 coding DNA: TGTGCCAGCAGTTTCAAAACAGGGGTAAATGGCTACACCTTC. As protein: CASSFKTGVNGYTF.

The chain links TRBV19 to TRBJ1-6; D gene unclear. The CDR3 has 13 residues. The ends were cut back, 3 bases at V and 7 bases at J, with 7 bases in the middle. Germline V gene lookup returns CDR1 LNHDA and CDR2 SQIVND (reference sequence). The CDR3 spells CASSISNNSPLHF. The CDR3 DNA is TGTGCCAGTAGTATTAGCAACAATTCACCCCTCCACTTT.

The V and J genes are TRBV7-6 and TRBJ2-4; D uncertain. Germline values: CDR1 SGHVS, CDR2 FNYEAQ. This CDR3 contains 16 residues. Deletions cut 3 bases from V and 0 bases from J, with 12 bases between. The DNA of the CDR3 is TGTGCCAGCAGCTTCCCTACAGATTTAGCCAAAAACATTCAGTACTTC. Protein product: CASSFPTDLAKNIQYF.

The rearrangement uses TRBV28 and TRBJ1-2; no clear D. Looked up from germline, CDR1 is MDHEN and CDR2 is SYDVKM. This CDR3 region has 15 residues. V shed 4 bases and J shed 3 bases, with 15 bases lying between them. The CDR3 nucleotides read TGTGCCAGCAGTTACCCGGTCCGGGGAGACTATGGCTACACCTTC. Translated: CASSYPVRGDYGYTF.

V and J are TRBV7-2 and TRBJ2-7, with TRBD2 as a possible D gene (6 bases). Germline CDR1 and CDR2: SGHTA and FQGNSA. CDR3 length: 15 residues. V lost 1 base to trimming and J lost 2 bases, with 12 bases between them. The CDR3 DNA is TGTGCCAGCAGCTTAGGTCGGGACTGGGCCTACGAGCAGTACTTC. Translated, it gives CASSLGRDWAYEQYF.

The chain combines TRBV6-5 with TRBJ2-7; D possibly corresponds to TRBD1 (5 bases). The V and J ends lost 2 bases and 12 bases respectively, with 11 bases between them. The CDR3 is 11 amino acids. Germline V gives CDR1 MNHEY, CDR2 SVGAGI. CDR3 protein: CASSYMGLGYF. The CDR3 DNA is TGTGCCAGCAGTTACATGGGGCTAGGGTACTTC.

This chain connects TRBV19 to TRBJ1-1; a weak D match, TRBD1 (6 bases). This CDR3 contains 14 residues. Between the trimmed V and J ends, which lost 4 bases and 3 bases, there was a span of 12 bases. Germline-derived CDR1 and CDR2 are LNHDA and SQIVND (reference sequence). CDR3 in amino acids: CASSTWTVDTEAFF. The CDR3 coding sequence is TGTGCCAGTAGTACCTGGACAGTCGACACTGAAGCTTTCTTT.